This T cell receptor beta chain was identified during a study of a mutant IDH1 vaccine in newly diagnosed glioma. Study-wide results and limits: The authors found pseudoprogression apparently unrelated to changes in top peripheral T cell clonotypes.

The method was immunoSEQ multiplex PCR; TCRdb's version includes in-frame clones alone and lacks a portion of them. The sample has about 38,000 clones, roughly 92% seen once. The time point: baseline, week 1 (first vaccination visit). Noted treatment: pre-vaccination baseline after standard-of-care therapy. Germline CDR1 reads SGHTA; CDR2 reads FQGNSA. Trimming stripped 5 bases from V and 8 bases from J, with 21 bases between. The CDR3 loop spans 15 amino acids. About this clone: Its specificity is unknown.

This TCR came from a man younger than 35 with glioma. This chain connects TRBV7-2 to TRBJ1-1, with D perhaps TRBD1 (5 bases). The sequencing used PBMCs, collected from a glioma patient treated with radiotherapy, temozolomide or both. The CDR3 region has the DNA TGTGCCAGCAGCCGTAGGACTGACAGCCTGAAAGAAGCTTTCTTT. Translated, it gives CASSRRTDSLKEAFF.